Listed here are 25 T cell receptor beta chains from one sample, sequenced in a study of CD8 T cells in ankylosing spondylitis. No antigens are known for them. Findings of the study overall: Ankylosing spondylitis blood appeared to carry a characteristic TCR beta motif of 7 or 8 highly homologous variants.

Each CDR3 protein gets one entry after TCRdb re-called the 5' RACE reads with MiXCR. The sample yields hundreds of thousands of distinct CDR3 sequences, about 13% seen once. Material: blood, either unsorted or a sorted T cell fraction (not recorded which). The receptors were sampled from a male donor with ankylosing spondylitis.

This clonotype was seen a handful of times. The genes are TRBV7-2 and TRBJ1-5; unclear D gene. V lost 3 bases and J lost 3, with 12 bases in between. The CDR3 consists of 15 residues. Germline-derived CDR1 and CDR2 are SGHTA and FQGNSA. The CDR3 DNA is TGTGCCAGCAGCTTGACCCACAGAAACAATCAGCCCCAGCATTTT. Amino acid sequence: CASSLTHRNNQPQHF. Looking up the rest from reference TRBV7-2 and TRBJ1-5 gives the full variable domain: GAGVSQSPSNKVTEKGKDVELRCDPISGHTALYWYRQSLGQGLEFLIYFQGNSAPDKSGLPSDRFSAERTGGSVSTLTIQRTQQEDSAVYLCASSLTHRNNQPQHFGDGTRLSIL.

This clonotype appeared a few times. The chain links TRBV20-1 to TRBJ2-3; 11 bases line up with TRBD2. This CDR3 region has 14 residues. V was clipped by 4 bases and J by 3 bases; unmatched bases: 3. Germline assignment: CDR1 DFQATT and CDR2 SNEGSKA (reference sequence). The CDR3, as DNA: TGCAGTGCTACCTTAGCGGGAGGGACAGATACGCAGTATTTT. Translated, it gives CSATLAGGTDTQYF.

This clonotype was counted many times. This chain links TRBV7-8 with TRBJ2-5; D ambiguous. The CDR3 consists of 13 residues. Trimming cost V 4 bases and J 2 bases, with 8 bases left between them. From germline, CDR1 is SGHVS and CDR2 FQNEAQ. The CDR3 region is CASSYAMQETQYF. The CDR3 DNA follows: TGTGCCAGCAGCTACGCGATGCAAGAGACCCAGTACTTC.

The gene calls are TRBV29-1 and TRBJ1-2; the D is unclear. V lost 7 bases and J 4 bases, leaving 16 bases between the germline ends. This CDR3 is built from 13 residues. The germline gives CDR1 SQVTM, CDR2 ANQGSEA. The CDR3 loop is CSGGGPGGYGYTF. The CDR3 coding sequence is TGCAGCGGCGGCGGGCCAGGCGGCTATGGCTACACCTTC.

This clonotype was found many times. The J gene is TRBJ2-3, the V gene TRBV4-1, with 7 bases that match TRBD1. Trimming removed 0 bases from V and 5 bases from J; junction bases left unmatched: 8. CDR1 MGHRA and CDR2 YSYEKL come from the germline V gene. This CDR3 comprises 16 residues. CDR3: CASSQEDGQAVDTQYF. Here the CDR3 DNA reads TGCGCCAGCAGCCAAGAGGACGGACAGGCGGTAGATACGCAGTATTTT.

The CDR3 loop is CSVGGDSLSYEQYF. In DNA, the CDR3 is TGCAGCGTTGGAGGGGACAGCCTCTCCTACGAGCAGTACTTC. This rearrangement joins TRBV29-1 to TRBJ2-7; 7 bases fit TRBD1. J gave up 0 bases and V 4 bases, and 6 bases lay outside the gene matches. Looked up from germline, CDR1 is SQVTM and CDR2 is ANQGSEA. The CDR3 length is 14 residues.

The CDR3 sequence is CASSPETSGGRGEQFF. In nucleotides, the CDR3 is TGTGCCAGCTCACCCGAGACTAGCGGTGGAAGAGGTGAGCAGTTCTTC. V is TRBV18 and J is TRBJ2-1; 9 bases match TRBD2. The CDR3 covers 16 residues. Trimming at V came to 3 bases and at J to 9 bases, leaving 12 bases not matched to a gene. CDR1 KGHSH and CDR2 LQKENI come from the germline V gene. Based on the CDR3 plus reference TRBV18 and TRBJ2-1, the full variable domain is NAGVMQNPRHLVRRRGQEARLRCSPMKGHSHVYWYRQLPEEGLKFMVYLQKENIIDESGMPKERFSAEFPKEGPSILRIQQVVRGDSAAYFCASSPETSGGRGEQFFGPGTRLTVL.

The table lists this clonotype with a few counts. The DNA for the CDR3 is TGTGCCACCAGCAGACCAGCGGGTGGGGGGACCGGGGAGCTGTTTTTT. Encoded protein: CATSRPAGGGTGELFF. The chain combines TRBV15 with TRBJ2-2; tentative D call: TRBD2 (6 bases). Trimming pared 2 bases from V and 5 bases from J, leaving 15 bases between. Germline CDR1 LNHNV, CDR2 YYDKDF (reference sequence). CDR3 length: 16 residues.

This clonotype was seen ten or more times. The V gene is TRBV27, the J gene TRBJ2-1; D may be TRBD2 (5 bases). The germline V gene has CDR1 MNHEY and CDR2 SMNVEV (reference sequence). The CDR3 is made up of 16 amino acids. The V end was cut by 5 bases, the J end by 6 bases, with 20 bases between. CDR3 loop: CASSPSAGVESNEQFF. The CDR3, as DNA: TGTGCCAGCAGTCCATCCGCGGGCGTAGAAAGCAATGAGCAGTTCTTC.

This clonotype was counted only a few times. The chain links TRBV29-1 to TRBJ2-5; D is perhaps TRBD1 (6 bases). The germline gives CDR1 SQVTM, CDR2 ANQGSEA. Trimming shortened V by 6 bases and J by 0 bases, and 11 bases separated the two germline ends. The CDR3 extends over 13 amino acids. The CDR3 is CSVSGQYQETQYF. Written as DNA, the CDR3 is TGCAGCGTCTCTGGACAGTACCAAGAGACCCAGTACTTC.

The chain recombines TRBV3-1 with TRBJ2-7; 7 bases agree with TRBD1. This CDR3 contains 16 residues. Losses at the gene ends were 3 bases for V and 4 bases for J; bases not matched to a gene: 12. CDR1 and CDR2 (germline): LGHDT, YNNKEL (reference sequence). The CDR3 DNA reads TGTGCCAGCAGCCAGGGCCCTGACAGGGTCGGATACGAGCAGTACGTC. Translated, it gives CASSQGPDRVGYEQYV.

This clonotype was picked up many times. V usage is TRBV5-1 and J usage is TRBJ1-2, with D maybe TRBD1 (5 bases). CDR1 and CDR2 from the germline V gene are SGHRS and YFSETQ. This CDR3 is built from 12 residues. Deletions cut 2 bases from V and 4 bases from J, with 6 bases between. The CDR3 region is CASSFDSYGYTF. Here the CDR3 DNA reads TGCGCCAGCAGCTTCGACAGCTATGGCTACACCTTC.

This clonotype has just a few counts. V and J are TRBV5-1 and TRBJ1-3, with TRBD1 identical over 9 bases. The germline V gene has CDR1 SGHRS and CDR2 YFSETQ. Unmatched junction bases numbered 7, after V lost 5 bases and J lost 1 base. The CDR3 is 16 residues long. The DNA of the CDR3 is TGCGCCAGCAGACCGGACAGGGGTGGTTCTGGAAACACCATATATTTT. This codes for CASRPDRGGSGNTIYF.

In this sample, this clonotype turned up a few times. The CDR3, as DNA: TGTGCCAGATCCAGGGTTGGGGCCAACGTCCTGACTTTC. Translation: CARSRVGANVLTF. The genes are TRBV2 and TRBJ2-6; TRBD1 might be the D (5 bases). Germline CDR1 and CDR2: SNHLY and FYNNEI. Trimming took 9 bases from V and 3 from J, leaving 9 bases between them. This CDR3 comprises 13 residues.

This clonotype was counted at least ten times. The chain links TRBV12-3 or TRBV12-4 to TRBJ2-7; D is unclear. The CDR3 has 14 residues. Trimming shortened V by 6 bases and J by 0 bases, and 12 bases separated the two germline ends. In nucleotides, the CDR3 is TGTGCCAGCAGCCCACGATTTAACTCCTACGAGCAGTACTTC. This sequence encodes CASSPRFNSYEQYF.

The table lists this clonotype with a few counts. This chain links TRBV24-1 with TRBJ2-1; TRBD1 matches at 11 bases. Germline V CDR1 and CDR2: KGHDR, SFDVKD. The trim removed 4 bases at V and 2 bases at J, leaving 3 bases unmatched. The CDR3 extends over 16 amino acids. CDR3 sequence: CATSDSDRGPYNEQFF. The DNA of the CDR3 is TGTGCCACCAGTGACTCGGACAGGGGGCCCTACAATGAGCAGTTCTTC.

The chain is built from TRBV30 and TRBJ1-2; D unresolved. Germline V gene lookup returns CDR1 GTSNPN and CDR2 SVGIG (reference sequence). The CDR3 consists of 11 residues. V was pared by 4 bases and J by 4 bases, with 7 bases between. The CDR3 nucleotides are TGTGCCTGGAAAGAGGGCTATGGCTACACCTTC. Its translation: CAWKEGYGYTF.

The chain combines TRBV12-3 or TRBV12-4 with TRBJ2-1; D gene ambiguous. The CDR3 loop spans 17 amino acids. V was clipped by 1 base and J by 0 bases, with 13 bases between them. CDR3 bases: TGTGCCAGCAGTTTAGTACCCGGCTTGAGCTCCTACAATGAGCAGTTCTTC. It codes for CASSLVPGLSSYNEQFF.

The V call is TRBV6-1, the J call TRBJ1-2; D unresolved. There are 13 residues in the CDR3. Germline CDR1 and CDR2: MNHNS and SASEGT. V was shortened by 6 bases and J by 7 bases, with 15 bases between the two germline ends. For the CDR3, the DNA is TGTGCCAGCAGAGTGAACAGCGGTGGTGGCTACACCTTC. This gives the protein CASRVNSGGGYTF.

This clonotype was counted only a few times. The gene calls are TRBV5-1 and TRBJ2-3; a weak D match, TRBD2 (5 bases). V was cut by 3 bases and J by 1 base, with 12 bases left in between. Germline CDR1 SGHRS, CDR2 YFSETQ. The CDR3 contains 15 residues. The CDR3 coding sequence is TGCGCCAGCAGCTGGGAGCGTGTCGGCACAGATACGCAGTATTTT. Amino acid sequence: CASSWERVGTDTQYF.

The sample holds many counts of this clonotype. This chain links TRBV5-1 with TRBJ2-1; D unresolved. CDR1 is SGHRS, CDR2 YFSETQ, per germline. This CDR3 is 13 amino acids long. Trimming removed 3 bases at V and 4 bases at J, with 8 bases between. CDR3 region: CASSSPLYNEQFF. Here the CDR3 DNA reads TGCGCCAGCAGCTCCCCTCTATACAATGAGCAGTTCTTC.

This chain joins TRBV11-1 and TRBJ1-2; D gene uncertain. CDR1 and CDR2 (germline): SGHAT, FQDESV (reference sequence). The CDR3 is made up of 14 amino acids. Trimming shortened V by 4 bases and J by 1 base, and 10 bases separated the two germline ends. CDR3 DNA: TGTGCCAGCAGCTGGGCAGGAAATAACTATGGCTACACCTTC. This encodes CASSWAGNNYGYTF.

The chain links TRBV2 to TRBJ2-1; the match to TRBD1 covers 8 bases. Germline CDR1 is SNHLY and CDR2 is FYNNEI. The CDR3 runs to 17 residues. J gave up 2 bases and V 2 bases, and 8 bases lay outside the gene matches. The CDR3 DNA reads TGTGCCAGCAGTGAACCCCGGGACAGGTCCACCTACAATGAGCAGTTCTTC. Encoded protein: CASSEPRDRSTYNEQFF.

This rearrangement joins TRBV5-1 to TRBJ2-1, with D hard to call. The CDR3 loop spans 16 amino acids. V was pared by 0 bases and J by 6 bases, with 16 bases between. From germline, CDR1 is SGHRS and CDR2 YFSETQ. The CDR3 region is CASSLATGLFGNEQFF. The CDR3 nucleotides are TGCGCCAGCAGCTTGGCCACTGGTCTATTCGGCAATGAGCAGTTCTTC.

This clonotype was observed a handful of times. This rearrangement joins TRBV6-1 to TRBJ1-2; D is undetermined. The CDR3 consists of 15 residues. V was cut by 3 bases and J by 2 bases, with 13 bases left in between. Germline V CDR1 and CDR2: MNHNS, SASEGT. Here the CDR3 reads CASSDNPASNYGYTF. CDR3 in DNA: TGTGCCAGCAGTGATAACCCAGCGAGCAACTATGGCTACACCTTC.